This T cell receptor beta chain was sequenced during a study of graft-versus-host responses after intestinal transplantation. At the level of the study: Transplants were multivisceral, liver-intestinal, or isolated intestinal. Every recipient had anti-thymocyte globulin induction and about three years of tacrolimus plus steroids. Study-level points and caveats: Some patients had graft-donor T cell macrochimerism, and their allografts showed high graft-versus-host to host-versus-graft clonal ratios. GvH clones detected in recipient marrow included some appearing first in ileum or blood.

Clones were read by immunoSEQ multiplex PCR, and TCRdb kept only the in-frame ones, dropping some. The sample has tens of thousands of clones, 65% to 85% seen once. Comment on this clone: Its antigen is not identified.

The CDR3 consists of 16 residues. Germline V gene data show CDR1 as MNHNY and CDR2 as SVGAGI (reference sequence). The V gene lost 6 bases and the J gene lost 4 bases, with 16 bases spanning the gap. The sequences come from unstimulated CD4+ T cells sorted from spleen or lymph node cells, collected before transplant. The TCR was taken from a human donor who was the organ donor for an intestinal transplant. The gene calls are TRBV6-6 and TRBJ1-6; the D is unclear. The CDR3 nucleotides read TGTGCCAGCAGAAAACGCCCGGGCATGTATAATTCACCCCTCCACTTT. This translates into CASRKRPGMYNSPLHF.